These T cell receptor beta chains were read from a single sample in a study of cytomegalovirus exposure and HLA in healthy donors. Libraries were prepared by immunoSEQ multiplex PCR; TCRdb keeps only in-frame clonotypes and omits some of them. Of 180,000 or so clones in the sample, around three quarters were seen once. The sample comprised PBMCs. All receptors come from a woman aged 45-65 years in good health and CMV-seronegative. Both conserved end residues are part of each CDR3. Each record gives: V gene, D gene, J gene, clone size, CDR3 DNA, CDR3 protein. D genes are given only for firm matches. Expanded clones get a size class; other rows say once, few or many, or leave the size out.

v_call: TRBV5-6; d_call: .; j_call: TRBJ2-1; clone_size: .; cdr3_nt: TGTGCCAGCAGCTTTCCTGTCGACAATGAGCAGTTCTTC; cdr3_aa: CASSFPVDNEQFF
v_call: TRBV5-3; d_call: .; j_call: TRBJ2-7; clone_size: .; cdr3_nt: TGTGCCAGAAGCTCACCGGGACTCCTCGTCGGCGAGCAGTACTTC; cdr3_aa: CARSSPGLLVGEQYF
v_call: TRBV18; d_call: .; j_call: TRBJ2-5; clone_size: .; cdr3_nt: TGTGCCAGCTCACCTAGCGGACAAGAGACCCAGTACTTC; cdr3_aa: CASSPSGQETQYF
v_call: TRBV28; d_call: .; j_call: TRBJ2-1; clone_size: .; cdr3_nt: TGTGCCAGCAGTTTACAGAGGAATGAGCAGTTCTTC; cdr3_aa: CASSLQRNEQFF
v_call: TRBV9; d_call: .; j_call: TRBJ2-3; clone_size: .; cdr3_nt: TGTGCCAGCAGCCCCCGACTTGGGACAGATACGCAGTATTTT; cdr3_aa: CASSPRLGTDTQYF
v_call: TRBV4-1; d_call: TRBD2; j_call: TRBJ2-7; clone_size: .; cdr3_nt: TGCGCCAGCAGCCAGTTCTTTGGGGTCGCGGGAGACAAGGATGAGCAGTACTTC; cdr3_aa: CASSQFFGVAGDKDEQYF
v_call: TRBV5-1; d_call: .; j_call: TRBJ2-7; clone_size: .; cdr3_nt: TGCGCCAGCAGCTTAGCGGAACCCTCCTACGAGCAGTACTTC; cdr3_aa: CASSLAEPSYEQYF
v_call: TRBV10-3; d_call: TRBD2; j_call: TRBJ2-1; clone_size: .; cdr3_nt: TGTGCCATCAACGAGCGGGGAAACAATGAGCAGTTCTTC; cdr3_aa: CAINERGNNEQFF
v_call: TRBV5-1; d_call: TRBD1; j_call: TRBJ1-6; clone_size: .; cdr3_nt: TGCGCCAGCAGCTTATCGATAGCAGGGGGAAATTCACCCCTCCACTTT; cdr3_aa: CASSLSIAGGNSPLHF
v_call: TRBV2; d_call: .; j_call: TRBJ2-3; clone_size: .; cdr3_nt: TGTGCCGGAGGGATCCGGGATAGGACAGATACGCAGTATTTT; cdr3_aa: CAGGIRDRTDTQYF
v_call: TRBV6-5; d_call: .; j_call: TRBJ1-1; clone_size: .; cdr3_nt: TGTGCCAGCAGTTACGAGGATAACACTGAAGCTTTCTTT; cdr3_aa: CASSYEDNTEAFF
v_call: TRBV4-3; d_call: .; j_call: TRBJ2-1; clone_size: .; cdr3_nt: TGCGCCAGCAGCCAAGAACCGGTTATCACCTACAATGAGCAGTTCTTC; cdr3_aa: CASSQEPVITYNEQFF
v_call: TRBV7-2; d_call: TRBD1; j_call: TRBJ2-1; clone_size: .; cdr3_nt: TGTGCCAGCAGCCAGCAGCCGGTCGGGACAGACGAGTTCTTC; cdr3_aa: CASSQQPVGTDEFF
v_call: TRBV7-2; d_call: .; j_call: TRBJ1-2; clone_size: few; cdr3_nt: TGTGCCAGCAGCTTACGACAGGTGATTTTCGGTGGCTACACCTTC; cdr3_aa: CASSLRQVIFGGYTF
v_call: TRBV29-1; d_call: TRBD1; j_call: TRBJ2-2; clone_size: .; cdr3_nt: TGCAGCGTTGCTCCGAGACAGGGGGATTTCACCGGGGAGCTGTTTTTT; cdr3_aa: CSVAPRQGDFTGELFF
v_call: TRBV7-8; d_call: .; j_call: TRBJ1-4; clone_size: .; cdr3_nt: TGTGCCAGCAGCCCTATCCATCGGCAGGGTGGTGAAAAACTGTTTTTT; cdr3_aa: CASSPIHRQGGEKLFF
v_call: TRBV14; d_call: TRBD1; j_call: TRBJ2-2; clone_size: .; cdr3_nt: TGTGCCAGCAGCCAAGTTCCGGGACAGGCGATCAAGAACACCGGGGAGCTGTTTTTT; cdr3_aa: CASSQVPGQAIKNTGELFF
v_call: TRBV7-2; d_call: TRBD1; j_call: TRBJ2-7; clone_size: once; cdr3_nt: TGTGCCAGCAGATTAGGACAGGGCTACGAGCAGTACTTC; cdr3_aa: CASRLGQGYEQYF
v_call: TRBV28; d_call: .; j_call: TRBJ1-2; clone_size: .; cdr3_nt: TGTGCCAGCAGTTCGGGACACGATTCTTCAAGTGGTGGCTACACCTTC; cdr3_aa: CASSSGHDSSSGGYTF
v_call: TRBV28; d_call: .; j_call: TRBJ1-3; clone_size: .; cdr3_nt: TGTGCCAGCTCGGTCGGCCGACTTGGCGCTGGAAACACCATATATTTT; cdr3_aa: CASSVGRLGAGNTIYF
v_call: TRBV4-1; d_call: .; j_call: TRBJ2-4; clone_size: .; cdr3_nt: TGCGCCAGCAGCCAAAAGGGACTCGGGGACAGTAAAAACATTCAGTACTTC; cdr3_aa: CASSQKGLGDSKNIQYF
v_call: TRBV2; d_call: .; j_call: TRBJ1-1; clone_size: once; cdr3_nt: TGTGCCAGCAGTTCACCGTCTTTTCAGGGCTCGAACACTGAAGCTTTCTTT; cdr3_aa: CASSSPSFQGSNTEAFF
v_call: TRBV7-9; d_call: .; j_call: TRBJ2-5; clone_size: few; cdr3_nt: TGTTCCAGCAGCAGCCTTGCAGGGGAACGAGAGACCCAGTACTTC; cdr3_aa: CSSSSLAGERETQYF
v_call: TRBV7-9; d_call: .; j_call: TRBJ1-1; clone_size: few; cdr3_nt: TGTGCCAGCAGCTGGGACGGGAGGGGCTCAGAAGCTTTCTTT; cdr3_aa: CASSWDGRGSEAFF
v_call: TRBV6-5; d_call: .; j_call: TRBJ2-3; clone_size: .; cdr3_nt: TGTGCCAGCAGTTACTCGCGGAGGGTTCCCCGGGATACGCAGTATTTT; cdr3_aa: CASSYSRRVPRDTQYF
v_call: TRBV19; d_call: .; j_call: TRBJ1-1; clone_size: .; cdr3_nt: TGTGCCAGTAGTCATCCGGGGAGCCCAGCAAACACTGAAGCTTTCTTT; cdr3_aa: CASSHPGSPANTEAFF
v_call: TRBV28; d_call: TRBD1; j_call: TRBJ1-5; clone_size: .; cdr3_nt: TGTGCCAGCAGTGGACAGGGGCCACATAGCAATCAGCCCCAGCATTTT; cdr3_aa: CASSGQGPHSNQPQHF
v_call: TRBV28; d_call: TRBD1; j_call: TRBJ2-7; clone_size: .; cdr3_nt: TGTGCCAGCAGTTTAAACGGCAGGGGGTACGAGCAGTACTTC; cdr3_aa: CASSLNGRGYEQYF
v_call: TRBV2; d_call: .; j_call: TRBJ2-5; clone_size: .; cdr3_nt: TGTGCCAGCAGTGGCTCGAGGGCAGAGACCCAGTACTTC; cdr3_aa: CASSGSRAETQYF